This T cell receptor beta chain derives from a study of T cell responses to AZD1222 COVID-19 vaccine (dated by TCRdb to the early 2020s). Notes on the research overall: AZD1222 recipients with second doses at about 4 weeks or about 12 weeks were pooled, because spike-specific TCR depth and breadth did not differ between schedules. TCR sequencing was performed for about 250 trial participants, of whom 200 to 220 were given two doses of AZD1222 and about 25 were given two doses of MenACWY control vaccine. Trial participants were enrolled by age into 18-55, 56-69 and 70-plus year subgroups, with about 150, 27 and 61 TCR-sequenced participants respectively. On the study overall, not on this receptor specifically: After two AZD1222 doses, both the breadth and the depth of spike-specific TCRs were significantly higher than at day 0 and than in MenACWY recipients. Conclusions about previously exposed vaccinees were limited because only six AZD1222 recipients were SARS-CoV-2 seropositive at baseline. Participants were mostly white British, with more females than males. The authors suggested clonal diversity may have been underestimated. Epitopes outside the regions mutated in the B.1.351 and B.1.1.7 variants were reportedly recognized by nearly half of the unique spike-specific TCRs. Vaccine-associated CD4 TCRs spanned the whole spike protein, with dominant responses in regions 160-218 and 743-854. In the small 56-69-year group, the increase in depth fell short of significance, most likely because of low power. No day 14 peak-response samples were available, so repertoires were characterized only after the peak T cell response.

The time point label on this specimen signifies: baseline before first vaccination. Samples from vaccinated people were obtained from the UK trials COV001 and COV002, which included a single-blind randomized controlled phase 2/3 trial of AZD1222 (ChAdOx1 nCoV-19) in healthy adults. For TCRbeta chain sequencing, PBMC samples from trial participants were taken at day 0 and at day 28 after the second dose. The CDR3 regions of human TCRbeta chains were subjected to immunosequencing. The original pipeline was this. TCRs in the repertoires were compared against a reference library of SARS-CoV-2-specific TCRs that had been generated with the MIRA antigen-specificity platform. Breadth was defined as the fraction of unique TCRs that were SARS-CoV-2-associated, and depth was defined as the fraction of total T cells that were SARS-CoV-2-associated. Each spike-specific TCR was assigned to its reactive spike region and to a CD4 or CD8 class using the MIRA data. Log10-transformed breadth and depth values were compared by one-way ANOVA with Sidak's multiple comparisons tests. TCRdb mirrors the immuneACCESS table, restricted to in-frame sequences. Some clones are absent from its copies; in checked studies, under half trace to an unresolved V gene, and the reason for the others is unknown. V and J calls and clone size are those listed in that table; D and trimming were worked out from the DNA. Recorded for this sample are around 120,000 clones; 85% to 95% of them occurred a single time. The biggest ten clones account for about 3% of the sample.

Note on this clone: Its antigen specificity is not known. Within one base of it there is no much larger clone, and no base qualities were kept.

Trimmed from V: 4 bases; trimmed from J: 8 bases; junction bases lacking a gene match: 7. Including cysteine and phenylalanine, the CDR3 has 14 amino acids. Kept here is only the CDR3 DNA, which spans 42 bases and is read in frame from base 1. Reading the germline V gene gives CDR1 SGHRS and CDR2 YFSETQ. The sequence came from an adult in good health. Source: peripheral blood, taken on day 0 of AZD1222 vaccination. The chain is encoded by TRBV5-1 joined to TRBJ2-1, with 9 bases matching TRBD2. The CDR3 reads CASSSLAGSHEQFF. The nucleotides are TGCGCCAGCAGCAGCCTAGCGGGATCGCATGAGCAGTTCTTC.